These 25 T cell receptor beta chains share one sample of origin, sequenced in a study of read filtering for tumor transcriptome and immune sequencing (dated by TCRdb to the early 2020s). Sequencing instrument: Illumina HiSeq 4000. TCR libraries were constructed from 400 ng RNA using the Immunoverse kit, and molecular barcoded adaptors covering alpha/delta and beta/gamma chains were employed. TCRdb reprocessed the public reads (quality trimming at Q25 with fastp, clone calling with MiXCR) and kept in-frame beta chains. Under each unique CDR3 protein, matching rows form one entry showing the most common genes and DNA. The sample has some 120,000 distinct CDR3 sequences on record, 10% to 15% of them singletons. The ten largest account for more than 9.5% of the sample. Sequencing input: a population of CD138-negative cells sorted from bone marrow. Reading the label with the study, this specimen's cell subset or site is: bone marrow mononuclear cells depleted of CD138+ plasma/myeloma cells by negative magnetic selection. These receptors were taken from a donor at least 40 years old with multiple myeloma.

This clonotype was observed at least ten times. The chain recombines TRBV5-1 with TRBJ2-7, with no clear D. Germline loops: CDR1 SGHRS, CDR2 YFSETQ. This CDR3 is 14 amino acids long. Trimming stripped 0 bases from V and 1 base from J, with 8 bases between. The CDR3, as DNA: TGCGCCAGCAGCTTGGCCGGCAGTTCCTACGAGCAGTACTTC. Translated, it gives CASSLAGSSYEQYF.

A few counts support this clonotype. This sequence may be a read error, since a much larger clone differs from it by one base. The genes are TRBV20-1 and TRBJ2-6, with no clear D. From germline, CDR1 is DFQATT and CDR2 SNEGSKA (reference sequence). This CDR3 region has 15 residues. The CDR3: CGARVQYSGANVLTF. CDR3 bases: TGCGGTGCTAGAGTCCAATACTCTGGGGCCAACGTCCTGACTTTC.

Ten or more counts support this clonotype. The chain has TRBV7-9 and TRBJ2-3, with 9 bases that match TRBD2. Losses at the gene ends were 0 bases for V and 7 bases for J; bases not matched to a gene: 5. CDR1 and CDR2 from the germline V gene are SEHNR and FQNEAQ (reference sequence). This CDR3 contains 15 residues. The CDR3 loop reads CASSLASGSKHTQYF. The CDR3 DNA follows: TGTGCCAGCAGCTTAGCTAGCGGGAGCAAGCATACGCAGTATTTT.

The sample holds a few counts of this clonotype. The chain uses TRBV6-2 or TRBV6-3 and TRBJ2-3; D remains unclear. This CDR3 spans 12 amino acids. Trimming took 6 bases from V and 6 from J, leaving 10 bases between them. Germline CDR1 is MNHEY and CDR2 is SVGEGT. The CDR3 here is CASSSTVDTQYF. CDR3 coding DNA: TGTGCCAGCAGCTCTACTGTTGATACGCAGTATTTT.

This clonotype was seen at least ten times. The chain couples TRBV19 to TRBJ1-5; D is uncertain. Between the trimmed V and J ends, which lost 5 bases and 0 bases, there was a span of 8 bases. CDR1 LNHDA and CDR2 SQIVND come from the germline V gene (reference sequence). The CDR3 extends over 14 amino acids. The CDR3 DNA follows: TGTGCCAGTAGTTTCCAGTATAGCAATCAGCCCCAGCATTTT. It specifies CASSFQYSNQPQHF.

This clonotype came up a few times. In DNA form, the CDR3 reads TGTGCCAGCACCGAAGTAGCGGTCCAAGAGACCCAGTACTTC. Translation: CASTEVAVQETQYF. V gene TRBV7-8 combines with J gene TRBJ2-5; D may be TRBD2 (6 bases). The length of the CDR3 is 14 residues. V was clipped by 7 bases and J by 1 base, with 13 bases between them. Germline-derived CDR1 and CDR2 are SGHVS and FQNEAQ.

This clonotype was observed many times. J is TRBJ2-5 and V is TRBV28; D assignment may be TRBD1 or TRBD2 (6 bases each). CDR3 length equals 17 residues. Germline CDR1 and CDR2: MDHEN and SYDVKM. V was cut by 4 bases and J by 5 bases, with 23 bases left in between. The CDR3 reads CASSSLRRRGVEETQYF. The CDR3 coding sequence is TGTGCCAGCAGTTCCCTCAGGAGGAGGGGGGTGGAGGAGACCCAGTACTTC.

The table lists this clonotype with a few counts. The V and J genes are TRBV7-9 and TRBJ1-2; the match to TRBD1 covers 9 bases. CDR3 length: 14 residues. The germline V gene encodes CDR1 SEHNR and CDR2 FQNEAQ (reference sequence). The V segment lost 8 bases and the J segment 5 bases; nucleotides outside the gene matches: 9. CDR3: CASCLGQGYYGYTF. The CDR3, as DNA: TGTGCCAGCTGCCTGGGACAGGGCTATTATGGCTACACCTTC.

This clonotype was seen ten or more times. The chain has TRBV20-1 and TRBJ2-1; 9 positions agree with TRBD1. CDR1 DFQATT and CDR2 SNEGSKA come from the germline V gene (reference sequence). This CDR3 comprises 14 residues. V dropped 3 bases and J dropped 6; count of bases not matched to a gene: 6. The CDR3: CSARQQGAGNEQFF. DNA of the CDR3: TGCAGTGCTAGGCAACAGGGGGCTGGCAATGAGCAGTTCTTC.

On this clonotype itself: This could be a read error, since a much larger clone is one nucleotide away. V gene TRBV4-2 combines with J gene TRBJ2-7; no definite D call. V lost 0 bases and J 4 bases, leaving 16 bases between the germline ends. The CDR3 sequence is 16 residues long. Germline V gene lookup returns CDR1 LGHNA and CDR2 YNFKEQ. The CDR3 here is CASSQDYLVGFYEQYF. In nucleotides, the CDR3 is TGTGCCAGCAGCCAAGATTATCTCGTGGGATTTTACGAGCAGTACTTC.

This clonotype was counted many times. This chain uses TRBV5-4 with TRBJ2-1; TRBD1 matches at 7 bases. With 0 bases clipped from V and 9 bases from J, the junction kept 0 bases outside the gene matches. The CDR3 totals 12 residues. In germline, CDR1 is SGHNT, CDR2 YYREEE (reference sequence). The CDR3 bases are TGTGCCAGCAGCTTGGACAGGGGTGAGCAGTTCTTC. This encodes CASSLDRGEQFF.

This clonotype was observed many times. The chain links TRBV6-1 to TRBJ2-2; 10 bases fit TRBD1. This CDR3 is built from 15 residues. Germline values: CDR1 MNHNS, CDR2 SASEGT. Germline trimming cut 5 bases from V and 7 bases from J; bases unmatched to any gene: 7. This CDR3 reads CASSPRQGAFGELFF. As DNA, the CDR3 is TGTGCCAGCAGTCCTCGACAGGGGGCCTTCGGGGAGCTGTTTTTT.

This clonotype was counted at least ten times. This chain joins TRBV29-1 and TRBJ2-1, with 13 bases identical to TRBD2. The CDR3 totals 15 residues. Looked up from germline, CDR1 is SQVTM and CDR2 is ANQGSEA. The V gene end was trimmed by 3 bases and the J gene end by 4 bases; junction bases not matched to a gene: 3. CDR3 protein: CSVEILAGGYNEQFF. The CDR3 DNA is TGCAGCGTTGAGATACTAGCGGGGGGGTACAATGAGCAGTTCTTC.

This clonotype was seen ten or more times. The chain has TRBV10-3 and TRBJ1-5; possibly TRBD1 for D (6 bases). Germline V CDR1 and CDR2: ENHRY, SYGVKD. This CDR3 region has 13 residues. Trimming took off 7 bases at V and 3 bases at J, with 10 bases between the two ends. CDR3 nucleotides: TGTGCCATCAATGGGGGCTCCAATCAGCCCCAGCATTTT. Its translation is CAINGGSNQPQHF.

The sample holds many counts of this clonotype. The chain combines TRBV6-1 with TRBJ1-1; D gene unclear. Trimming pared 5 bases from V and 4 bases from J, leaving 17 bases between. This CDR3 spans 15 amino acids. Per germline, CDR1 MNHNS and CDR2 SASEGT. CDR3 sequence reads: CASSFKPRWSTEAFF. Written as DNA, the CDR3 is TGTGCCAGCAGTTTCAAACCCCGATGGTCCACTGAAGCTTTCTTT.

V and J are TRBV5-1 and TRBJ1-1; possibly TRBD1 for D (5 bases). Germline V gives CDR1 SGHRS, CDR2 YFSETQ. Between the trimmed V and J ends, which lost 4 bases and 1 base, there was a span of 17 bases. The CDR3 covers 16 residues. CDR3 in amino acids: CASSLRVGGTNTEAFF. In nucleotides, the CDR3 is TGCGCCAGCAGCCTGAGGGTCGGGGGGACGAACACTGAAGCTTTCTTT.

This clonotype was seen many times. The rearrangement uses TRBV4-1 and TRBJ2-4, with TRBD2 identical over 10 bases. Trimming at V came to 1 base and at J to 7 bases, leaving 16 bases not matched to a gene. CDR3 length equals 19 residues. Germline loops: CDR1 MGHRA, CDR2 YSYEKL. CDR3 amino acids: CASSQVIRPQAGGRNIQYF. CDR3 nucleotide sequence: TGCGCCAGCAGCCAAGTGATCAGGCCCCAAGCGGGAGGGAGGAACATTCAGTACTTC.

The chain employs TRBV5-1 and TRBJ2-3; 7 nucleotides match TRBD2. V was pared by 4 bases and J by 5 bases, with 16 bases of the junction left unmatched. The CDR3 is made up of 17 amino acids. Per germline, CDR1 SGHRS and CDR2 YFSETQ. CDR3 bases: TGCGCCAGCAGCCTCGGACTGGCGGGAGATTCTGGAGATACGCAGTATTTT. As protein: CASSLGLAGDSGDTQYF.

This clonotype was detected ten times or more. The V call is TRBV7-9, the J call TRBJ2-3, with 11 bases fitting TRBD2. The CDR3 consists of 17 residues. The germline V gene has CDR1 SEHNR and CDR2 FQNEAQ (reference sequence). V lost 4 bases, J lost 8 bases, and 14 bases stayed unmatched. CDR3 DNA: TGTGCCAGCAGCTCTCGGACTAGCGGGCGGTCGTGGGGTACGCAGTATTTT. This codes for CASSSRTSGRSWGTQYF.

This clonotype occurred many times. The rearrangement joins TRBV6-1 to TRBJ2-3; 9 bases match TRBD1. This CDR3 contains 15 residues. Germline V gives CDR1 MNHNS, CDR2 SASEGT. Unmatched junction bases numbered 5, after V lost 2 bases and J lost 5 bases. The CDR3 loop reads CASSEQGQGLDTQYF. CDR3 nucleotides: TGTGCCAGCAGTGAACAGGGACAGGGATTAGATACGCAGTATTTT.

Ten or more counts support this clonotype. The chain has TRBV10-3 and TRBJ2-3; 12 bases map to TRBD2. Germline CDR1 and CDR2: ENHRY and SYGVKD. The ends lost 5 bases at V and 4 bases at J; junction bases unmatched: 7. CDR3 length: 16 residues. CDR3 residues: CAISLKLAGGPDTQYF. Here the CDR3 DNA reads TGTGCCATCAGTCTAAAACTAGCGGGGGGTCCAGATACGCAGTATTTT.

There are many counts of this clonotype. The chain links TRBV5-1 to TRBJ2-1; TRBD2 agrees at 9 bases. Germline-derived CDR1 and CDR2 are SGHRS and YFSETQ. The J segment lost 8 bases and the V segment lost 2 bases, leaving 8 bases of the junction unmatched. There are 15 residues in the CDR3. CDR3 protein: CASSFQGLAGDEQFF. In DNA form, the CDR3 reads TGCGCCAGCAGCTTTCAGGGACTAGCTGGTGATGAGCAGTTCTTC.

A few counts support this clonotype. V is TRBV28 and J is TRBJ2-7; D is uncertain. Trimming took 6 bases from V and 5 from J, leaving 11 bases between them. Germline CDR1 is MDHEN and CDR2 is SYDVKM. This CDR3 contains 12 residues. CDR3 sequence reads: CASRSNWNEQYF. Here the CDR3 DNA reads TGTGCCAGCAGGTCAAACTGGAACGAGCAGTACTTC.

Points on this clonotype: A read error may explain this, as a much larger clone is one base away. The rearrangement links TRBV3-1 to TRBJ1-2; D unclear. The CDR3 covers 15 residues. From germline, CDR1 is LGHDT and CDR2 YNNKEL (reference sequence). The V and J ends lost 1 base and 4 bases respectively, with 13 bases between them. CDR3 sequence (DNA): TGTGCCAGCAGCCAAGCGGGGATTACGAGCTATGGCTACACCTTC. Translation: CASSQAGITSYGYTF.

This clonotype was seen at least ten times. The chain recombines TRBV3-1 with TRBJ2-1; 7 bases are a match to TRBD1. After removal of 5 bases from V and 0 bases from J, the junction contained 7 bases not matched to a gene. The CDR3 extends over 16 amino acids. Germline lookup yields CDR1 LGHDT and CDR2 YNNKEL (reference sequence). The CDR3 nucleotides read TGTGCCAGCAGCTACCGGGACAGAAGCTCCTACAATGAGCAGTTCTTC. Its protein product is CASSYRDRSSYNEQFF.